These T cell receptor beta chains were read from a single sample in a study of molecular identifiers for immune sequencing clone quantification. One entry per CDR3 protein, called by TCRdb with MiXCR from the PCR reads. Of 250,000 to 400,000 distinct CDR3 sequences in the sample, about a fifth were seen once. What was sequenced was naive CD8+ T cells from blood, with Jurkat cell RNA spiked in. The receptors shown here come from a human donor in good health. Some libraries in this study had Jurkat cell RNA spiked in. Both conserved end residues are part of each CDR3.

V	J	CDR3
TRBV4-2	TRBJ2-3	CASSQLIGGGGIDTQYF
TRBV12-3/TRBV12-4	TRBJ1-1	CASSMTDNGYTEAFF
TRBV29-1	TRBJ2-5	CSVGSITEQETQYF
TRBV27	TRBJ2-7	CASSWTGGWYEQYF
TRBV20-1	TRBJ2-7	CSAGPLAGREQYF
TRBV12-5	TRBJ2-1	CASGLNSGGAGYEQFF
TRBV29-1	TRBJ2-1	CSVAGTSDNEQFF
TRBV6-5	TRBJ2-2	CASHGLAATGELFF
TRBV6-5	TRBJ1-5	CASSQVGAGQPQHF
TRBV28	TRBJ2-7	CASSFRGALSYEQYF
TRBV29-1	TRBJ1-4	CSVLHYSDEKLFF
TRBV6-2/TRBV6-3	TRBJ1-1	CASSLEGQTEAFF
TRBV24-1	TRBJ2-1	CATGESRFHEQFF
TRBV20-1	TRBJ2-3	CSARDRVAGSKTDTQYF
TRBV11-2	TRBJ2-3	CASSLEDRVVPDTQYF
TRBV6-5	TRBJ1-1	CASSFRVLDTEAFF
TRBV4-3	TRBJ2-3	CASSQESGGADTQCF
TRBV6-5	TRBJ1-5	CASSGRDDQPQHF
TRBV4-3	TRBJ2-7	CASSPVAGQGYEQYF
TRBV7-9	TRBJ1-5	CASSLDTWGEYQPQHF
TRBV4-1	TRBJ1-4	CASSQDPGAANEKLFF
TRBV6-2/TRBV6-3	TRBJ2-7	CASSLWAAYEQYF
TRBV12-3/TRBV12-4	TRBJ2-3	CASSHPTSGGADTQYF
TRBV19	TRBJ2-5	CASSTDSQETQYF
TRBV29-1	TRBJ2-2	CSVVVGQNTGELFF
TRBV13	TRBJ2-3	CASSKGLADTQYF
TRBV10-3	TRBJ2-7	CATDGGYEQYF
TRBV29-1	TRBJ2-5	CSAYPDSHQETQYF
TRBV6-1	TRBJ2-1	CASKFLAGRDIEQFF
TRBV7-9	TRBJ2-2	CASSLGQENTGELFF
TRBV7-9	TRBJ2-7	CASSPFDEQYF
TRBV7-9	TRBJ1-4	CASSPRLETNEKLFF
TRBV10-2	TRBJ1-1	CASSEGLTGAFF
TRBV20-1	TRBJ2-6	CSARTSGRAPWANVLTF
TRBV6-5	TRBJ2-3	CASSYSPLAGTDTQYF
TRBV5-5	TRBJ2-7	CASSAIDSSYEQYF
TRBV9	TRBJ2-2	CASSVTGMANTGELFF
TRBV7-9	TRBJ2-7	CASRPGGTGLDPYEQYF
TRBV7-6	TRBJ2-3	CASSFPTSGENTDTQYF
TRBV29-1	TRBJ2-5	CSVEDRAETQYF